The rows below give T cell receptor beta chains drawn from one sample of a study of T cell changes during pregnancy in multiple sclerosis. Libraries were prepared by immunoSEQ multiplex PCR; TCRdb keeps only in-frame clonotypes and omits some of them. The sample gives about 40,000 clones, about 89% of which show up once; approximately 1.2% is in the top ten. This sample comprised CD4+ T cells from peripheral blood mononuclear cells, obtained after pregnancy. Every receptor here comes from a female donor with multiple sclerosis, enrolled in a pregnancy study. The CDR3 runs from the conserved cysteine through the conserved F or W. D genes are given only for firm matches. Clone size, where shown, is once, few, many, or a class for clones that have expanded.

TRBJ2-4	TRBV28	.	TRBD1	CASSVGQGIRQYF	TGTGCCAGCAGTGTGGGACAGGGGATTCGGCAGTACTTC
TRBJ2-1	TRBV6-4	.	TRBD2	CASSEVALAGGNEQFF	TGTGCCAGCAGTGAGGTGGCCCTAGCGGGAGGCAATGAGCAGTTCTTC
TRBJ1-1	TRBV10-3	once	TRBD1	CAISEGQGRAEAFF	TGTGCCATCAGTGAGGGACAGGGTCGGGCTGAAGCTTTCTTT
TRBJ2-1	TRBV5-1	.	TRBD2	CASSRGLAGTSYNEQFF	TGCGCCAGCAGCCGGGGACTAGCGGGAACCTCCTACAATGAGCAGTTCTTC
TRBJ2-1	TRBV5-5	.	.	CASTPGTNNRNNEQFF	TGTGCCAGCACTCCCGGGACAAATAACCGAAACAATGAGCAGTTCTTC
TRBJ2-3	TRBV7-2	.	TRBD2	CASGREGAPDTQYF	TGTGCCAGCGGCAGGGAGGGCGCGCCAGATACGCAGTATTTT
TRBJ2-7	TRBV19	.	TRBD2	CASSIMAGEGYEQYF	TGTGCCAGTAGTATAATGGCGGGAGAAGGGTACGAGCAGTACTTC
TRBJ1-2	TRBV28	few	.	CASSLEKGGYTF	TGTGCCAGCAGTCTCGAAAAGGGGGGCTACACCTTC
TRBJ1-2	TRBV28	once	.	CASLPSGSILFYGYTF	TGTGCCAGCCTACCCTCCGGTTCCATTCTTTTCTATGGCTACACCTTC
TRBJ2-1	TRBV6-5	.	TRBD2	CASSYGTSANNEQFF	TGTGCCAGCAGTTACGGGACTAGCGCGAACAATGAGCAGTTCTTC
TRBJ1-5	TRBV5-6	.	.	CASSSGFSNQPQHF	TGTGCCAGCAGCTCAGGTTTCAGCAATCAGCCCCAGCATTTT
TRBJ2-3	TRBV6-1	.	TRBD1	CASSAGQGMTDTQYF	TGTGCCAGCAGTGCGGGACAGGGGATGACAGATACGCAGTATTTT
TRBJ1-1	TRBV2	.	.	CASSERPTGPNTEAFF	TGTGCCAGCAGTGAAAGACCCACAGGCCCGAACACTGAAGCTTTCTTT
TRBJ2-7	TRBV10-1	.	.	CASSDSTLYEQYF	TGCGCCAGCAGTGATAGTACTCTCTACGAGCAGTACTTC
TRBJ1-1	TRBV18	.	.	CASSSTGVNTEAFF	TGTGCCAGCTCATCTACAGGTGTAAACACTGAAGCTTTCTTT
TRBJ2-1	TRBV6-5	once	.	CASRDEGHEQFF	TGTGCCAGCAGGGACGAGGGCCATGAGCAGTTCTTC
TRBJ2-7	TRBV30	.	TRBD1	CAGQGGRSFYEQYF	TGTGCCGGGCAAGGGGGCAGGTCGTTCTACGAGCAGTACTTC
TRBJ1-1	TRBV4-1	few	.	CASSQDRQGRTEAFF	TGCGCCAGCAGCCAAGATAGGCAGGGAAGAACTGAAGCTTTCTTT
TRBJ1-4	TRBV7-9	.	.	CASSLVSGQNEKLFF	TGTGCCAGCAGCTTAGTGTCAGGCCAAAATGAAAAACTGTTTTTT
TRBJ1-1	TRBV18	few	TRBD1	CASSLYSTGLDTEAFF	TGTGCCAGCTCACTCTACTCGACAGGGCTGGACACTGAAGCTTTCTTT
TRBJ2-1	TRBV11-2	few	TRBD2	CASSLVGRGFNEQFF	TGTGCCAGCAGCTTAGTCGGGAGGGGCTTCAATGAGCAGTTCTTC
TRBJ2-7	TRBV19	.	.	CASSQAESYEQYF	TGTGCCAGTAGTCAAGCGGAGAGCTACGAGCAGTACTTC
TRBJ2-2	TRBV7-7	.	TRBD2	CASSSGLVGTGELFF	TGTGCTAGCAGCTCTGGACTAGTGGGCACCGGGGAGCTGTTTTTT
TRBJ2-7	TRBV2	.	.	CASSSGQSYEQYF	TGTGCCAGCAGTTCTGGACAGTCCTACGAGCAGTACTTC
TRBJ2-2	TRBV7-2	.	TRBD1	CASSLGQGTGELFF	TGTGCCAGCAGCTTAGGACAGGGAACCGGGGAGCTGTTTTTT
TRBJ2-7	TRBV9	.	TRBD2	CASGLAEGYEQYF	TGTGCCAGCGGACTAGCGGAAGGCTACGAGCAGTACTTC
TRBJ2-7	TRBV30	.	.	CAWSLALSYEQYF	TGTGCCTGGAGTCTTGCGTTATCCTACGAGCAGTACTTC
TRBJ2-1	TRBV4-1	.	.	CASSLYYGSYNEQFF	TGCGCCAGCAGCCTATACTATGGCTCCTACAATGAGCAGTTCTTC
TRBJ2-3	TRBV19	.	.	CASSISADTQYF	TGTGCCAGTAGTATTTCGGCAGATACGCAGTATTTT
TRBJ2-1	TRBV30	.	TRBD2	CAWSSGLAGVNEQFF	TGTGCCTGGAGCTCGGGACTAGCGGGAGTCAATGAGCAGTTCTTC
TRBJ2-7	TRBV27	.	TRBD1	CASSVGDRGYEQYF	TGTGCCAGCAGTGTTGGGGACAGGGGGTACGAGCAGTACTTC
TRBJ2-3	TRBV6-1	.	TRBD1	CASSEARSQGFTDTQYF	TGTGCCAGCAGTGAAGCGCGGTCACAGGGGTTCACAGATACGCAGTATTTT
TRBJ2-1	TRBV4-3	.	TRBD2	CASSHGGSSYNEQFF	TGCGCCAGCAGCCATGGCGGGAGTTCCTACAATGAGCAGTTCTTC
TRBJ1-6	TRBV6-9	.	TRBD1	CASSHQRDSQSSYNSPLHF	TGTGCCAGCAGTCACCAACGGGACAGCCAGAGCTCCTATAATTCACCCCTCCACTTT
TRBJ2-5	TRBV30	.	TRBD2	CAWSVLSSGRGQETQYF	TGTGCCTGGAGTGTATTAAGTAGCGGGAGAGGACAAGAGACCCAGTACTTC
TRBJ2-1	TRBV6-5	.	.	CASSPRVVDNEQFF	TGTGCCAGCAGTCCTCGGGTGGTGGACAATGAGCAGTTCTTC
TRBJ2-7	TRBV5-5	.	TRBD1	CASSLEGQAYEQYF	TGTGCCAGCAGCTTGGAGGGACAGGCCTACGAGCAGTACTTC
TRBJ1-5	TRBV18	.	.	CASSEAKGDLGQPQHF	TGTGCCAGCTCAGAGGCTAAGGGGGATTTGGGTCAGCCCCAGCATTTT
TRBJ2-7	TRBV9	.	TRBD2	CASSGGTSGRIVDEQYF	TGTGCCAGCAGCGGTGGGACTAGCGGGAGAATCGTCGACGAGCAGTACTTC
TRBJ1-6	TRBV6-6	.	.	CASSGQSSYNSPLHF	TGTGCCAGCAGTGGACAGAGCTCCTATAATTCACCCCTCCACTTT